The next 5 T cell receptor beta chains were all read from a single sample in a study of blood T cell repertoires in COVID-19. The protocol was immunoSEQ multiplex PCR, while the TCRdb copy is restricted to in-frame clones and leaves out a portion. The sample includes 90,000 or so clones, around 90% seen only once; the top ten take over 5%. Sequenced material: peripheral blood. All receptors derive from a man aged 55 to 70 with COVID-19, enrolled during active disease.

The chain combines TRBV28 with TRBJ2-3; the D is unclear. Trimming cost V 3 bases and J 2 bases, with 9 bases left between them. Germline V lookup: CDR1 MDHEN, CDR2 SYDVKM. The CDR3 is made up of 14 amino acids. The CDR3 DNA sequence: TGTGCCAGCAGTTTCAAACTTTACACAGATACGCAGTATTTT. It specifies CASSFKLYTDTQYF.

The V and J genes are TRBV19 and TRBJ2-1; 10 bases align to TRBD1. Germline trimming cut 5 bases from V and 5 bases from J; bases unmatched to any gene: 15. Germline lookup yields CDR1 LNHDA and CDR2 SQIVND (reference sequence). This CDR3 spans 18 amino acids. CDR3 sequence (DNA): TGTGCCAGTAGTCCTAGGGGGACAGGGGAGGGAATCCACAATGAGCAGTTCTTC. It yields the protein CASSPRGTGEGIHNEQFF. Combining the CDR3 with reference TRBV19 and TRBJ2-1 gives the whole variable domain DGGITQSPKYLFRKEGQNVTLSCEQNLNHDAMYWYRQDPGQGLRLIYYSQIVNDFQKGDIAEGYSVSREKKESFPLTVTSAQKNPTAFYLCASSPRGTGEGIHNEQFFGPGTRLTVL.

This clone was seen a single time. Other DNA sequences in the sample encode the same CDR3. The CDR3 nucleotides are TGTGCCAGCAGCTTAGTCACGGGACATAGCACAGATACGCAGTATTTT. Its protein product is CASSLVTGHSTDTQYF. The rearrangement uses TRBV7-8 and TRBJ2-3; tentative D call: TRBD1 (6 bases). This CDR3 has 16 residues. The germline CDR1 and CDR2 sequences are SGHVS and FQNEAQ. Deletions cut 1 base from V and 0 bases from J, with 11 bases between. Full variable domain (rest looked up from reference TRBV7-8 and TRBJ2-3): GAGVSQSPRYKVAKRGQDVALRCDPISGHVSLFWYQQALGQGPEFLTYFQNEAQLDKSGLPSDRFFAERPEGSVSTLKIQRTQQEDSAVYLCASSLVTGHSTDTQYFGPGTRLTVL.

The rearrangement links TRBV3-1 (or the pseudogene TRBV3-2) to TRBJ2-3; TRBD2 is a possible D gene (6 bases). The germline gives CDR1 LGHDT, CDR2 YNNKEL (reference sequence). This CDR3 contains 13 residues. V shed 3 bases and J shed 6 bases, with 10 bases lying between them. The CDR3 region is CASSQRGKDTQYF. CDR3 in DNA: TGTGCCAGCAGCCAGCGGGGCAAGGATACGCAGTATTTT.

As DNA, the CDR3 is TGTGCCACCAGTAAACAGGGAGACACTGAAGCTTTCTTT. Translated: CATSKQGDTEAFF. V is TRBV24-1 and J is TRBJ1-1, with a weak D call TRBD1 (6 bases). This CDR3 has 13 residues. V was pared by 6 bases and J by 3 bases, with 10 bases between. The germline gives CDR1 KGHDR, CDR2 SFDVKD.